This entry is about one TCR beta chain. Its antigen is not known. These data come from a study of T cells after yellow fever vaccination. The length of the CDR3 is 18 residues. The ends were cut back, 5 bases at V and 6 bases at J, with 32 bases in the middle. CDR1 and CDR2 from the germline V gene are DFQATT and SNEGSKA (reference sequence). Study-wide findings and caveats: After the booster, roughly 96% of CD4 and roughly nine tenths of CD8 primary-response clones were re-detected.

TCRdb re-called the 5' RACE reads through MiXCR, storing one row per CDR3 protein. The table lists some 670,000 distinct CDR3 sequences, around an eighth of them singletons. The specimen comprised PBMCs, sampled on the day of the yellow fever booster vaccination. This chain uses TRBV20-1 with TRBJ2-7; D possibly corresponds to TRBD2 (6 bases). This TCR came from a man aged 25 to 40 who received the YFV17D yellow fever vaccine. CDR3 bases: TGCAGTGCTCCTCGACTATCGGGACTCTTAACAAATCCTTCCGAGCAGTACTTC. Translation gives CSAPRLSGLLTNPSEQYF.